Each of the 28 T cell receptor beta chains below was sequenced from the same sample in a study of pediatric ulcerative colitis. TCRdb's table, derived via immunoSEQ multiplex PCR, lists solely in-frame clones and lacks some. The data show some 37,000 clones, 60% to 75% seen once. One to two pinch biopsies were taken from the rectum during colonoscopy. The sequenced material came from gut tissue. The receptor source for this set is a boy younger than 18 with moderate ulcerative colitis.

This clone showed up just once. V usage is TRBV7-2 and J usage is TRBJ2-5; 8 nucleotides match TRBD1. Trimming cost V 4 bases and J 5 bases; bases outside gene matches: 9. The CDR3 sequence is 15 residues long. Germline V lookup: CDR1 SGHTA, CDR2 FQGNSA. CDR3 nucleotide sequence: TGTGCCAGCAGCTCCCCCTACAGGGGGTTTGAGACCCAGTACTTC. It encodes CASSSPYRGFETQYF.

Remarks on this clone: One junction end disagrees with the germline gene, perhaps due to a read error. CDR3 sequence: CASRSAGGPKTGELFF. CDR3 in DNA: TGTGCCAGTAGGTCAGCGGGAGGGCCGAAAACCGGGGAGCTGTTTTTT. The V gene is TRBV19, the J gene TRBJ2-2; TRBD2 matches at 10 bases. Per the germline V gene, CDR1 is LNHDA and CDR2 is SQIVND (reference sequence). The CDR3 is 16 amino acids.

The chain has TRBV19 and TRBJ2-7, with D possibly matching TRBD2 (5 bases). The CDR3 extends over 16 amino acids. Germline CDR1 and CDR2: LNHDA and SQIVND (reference sequence). Trimming removed 10 bases from V and 2 bases from J, with 24 bases in between. The chain's CDR3 is CATQPPPGSPTYEQYF. In nucleotides, the CDR3 is TGTGCCACCCAGCCACCCCCGGGATCACCTACCTACGAGCAGTACTTC.

This chain connects TRBV12-5 to TRBJ1-1; tentatively, D is TRBD1 (6 bases). This CDR3 region has 16 residues. CDR1 LGHNT and CDR2 FRNRAP come from the germline V gene. Trimming removed 2 bases at V and 4 bases at J, with 17 bases between. The CDR3 DNA is TGTGCTAGTGGTTTGCCTCGGACAGCCTTGGGCACTGAAGCTTTCTTT. It translates to CASGLPRTALGTEAFF.

CDR3 residues: CASSQDIAGRAKNIQYF. In nucleotides, the CDR3 is TGCGCCAGCAGCCAAGACATAGCGGGAAGGGCCAAAAACATTCAGTACTTC. This rearrangement joins TRBV4-1 to TRBJ2-4; 8 bases are shared with TRBD2. The CDR3 length is 17 residues. J gave up 1 base and V 0 bases, and 5 bases lay outside the gene matches. Germline V lookup: CDR1 MGHRA, CDR2 YSYEKL.

J is TRBJ2-1 and V is TRBV7-2, with D possibly called TRBD1 or TRBD2 (5 bases each). In germline, CDR1 is SGHTA, CDR2 FQGNSA. Trimming shortened V by 5 bases and J by 3 bases, and 17 bases separated the two germline ends. The CDR3 contains 16 residues. The CDR3 loop is CASSPSQGPYYNEQFF. CDR3 nucleotide sequence: TGTGCCAGCAGCCCCTCCCAGGGACCCTACTACAATGAGCAGTTCTTC.

The genes are TRBV29-1 and TRBJ2-3, with TRBD1 identical over 9 bases. This CDR3 is built from 13 residues. The germline gives CDR1 SQVTM, CDR2 ANQGSEA. J was trimmed by 4 bases and V by 7 bases; bases with no gene match: 6. CDR3 protein: CSATGDRADTQYF. The CDR3 nucleotides are TGCAGCGCAACAGGGGACAGGGCAGATACGCAGTATTTT.

This chain uses TRBV5-1 with TRBJ2-1; no clear D gene. V dropped 0 bases and J dropped 6 bases, with 4 bases sitting between them. The CDR3 runs 12 residues. The germline gives CDR1 SGHRS, CDR2 YFSETQ. CDR3 DNA sequence: TGCGCCAGCAGCTTGGACGTCAATGAGCAGTTCTTC. It yields the protein CASSLDVNEQFF.

The rearrangement uses TRBV28 and TRBJ1-4; the match to TRBD1 covers 7 bases. CDR1 MDHEN and CDR2 SYDVKM come from the germline V gene. The CDR3 loop spans 15 amino acids. The junction had 4 bases not matched to a gene; V was cut back by 6 bases and J by 0 bases. CDR3: CASSPGGSTNEKLFF. The CDR3 nucleotides read TGTGCCAGCAGCCCAGGGGGGTCAACTAATGAAAAACTGTTTTTT.

This sequence joins TRBV19 and TRBJ1-1, with D perhaps TRBD1 (5 bases). V was clipped by 7 bases and J by 7 bases, with 13 bases between them. The germline V gene encodes CDR1 LNHDA and CDR2 SQIVND (reference sequence). The CDR3 extends over 12 amino acids. The CDR3: CASNLGRNEAFF. The CDR3, as DNA: TGTGCCAGTAACCTGGGGCGAAATGAAGCTTTCTTT.

The chain has TRBV9 and TRBJ2-1; no clear D gene. The CDR3 loop spans 14 amino acids. CDR1 is SGDLS, CDR2 YYNGEE, per germline. V was clipped by 0 bases and J by 3 bases, with 7 bases between them. CDR3 loop: CASSVGAYYNEQFF. The CDR3 region has the DNA TGTGCCAGCAGCGTAGGGGCATACTACAATGAGCAGTTCTTC.

The chain is built from TRBV28 and TRBJ2-3, with 10 bases identical to TRBD2. Germline CDR1 reads MDHEN; CDR2 reads SYDVKM. There are 15 residues in the CDR3. V dropped 4 bases and J dropped 11; count of bases not matched to a gene: 12. This chain's CDR3 is CASSSTPAGGMMQYF. CDR3 bases: TGTGCCAGCAGTTCGACTCCAGCGGGGGGGATGATGCAGTATTTT.

The sample holds a few counts of this clone. CDR3 DNA sequence: TGTGCCAGCAGCTTGGAGGCACGGGGACGCCACGCTTTCTTT. Translating gives CASSLEARGRHAFF. The chain employs TRBV5-8 and TRBJ1-1; tentative D call: TRBD1 (5 bases). Trimming shortened V by 0 bases and J by 11 bases, and 17 bases separated the two germline ends. CDR1 and CDR2 from the germline V gene are SGHTS and YDEGEE. CDR3 length: 14 residues.

V is TRBV5-1 and J is TRBJ1-1, with D perhaps TRBD1 (5 bases). Trimming took 2 bases from V and 4 from J, leaving 15 bases between them. The germline V gene has CDR1 SGHRS and CDR2 YFSETQ. The CDR3 extends over 15 amino acids. This CDR3 reads CASSLGTIRGTEAFF. The CDR3 nucleotides are TGCGCCAGCAGCTTAGGGACGATCCGGGGCACTGAAGCTTTCTTT.

This chain connects TRBV13 to TRBJ2-5; tentative D call: TRBD1 (5 bases). CDR3 length: 17 amino acids. From germline, CDR1 is PRHDT and CDR2 FYEKMQ (reference sequence). Deletions cut 3 bases from V and 0 bases from J, with 17 bases between. DNA for the CDR3: TGTGCCAGCAGCTTGGGAAGGGGCCTAATGTACCAAGAGACCCAGTACTTC. This translates into CASSLGRGLMYQETQYF.

J is TRBJ2-3 and V is TRBV2; 12 bases are a match to TRBD2. The CDR3 has 16 residues. Unmatched junction bases numbered 5, after V lost 4 bases and J lost 3 bases. Germline V lookup: CDR1 SNHLY, CDR2 FYNNEI. The CDR3 is CASSASGGALTDTQYF. DNA for the CDR3: TGTGCCAGCAGTGCTAGCGGGGGGGCCCTTACAGATACGCAGTATTTT.

This clone was detected a few times. This chain links TRBV7-9 with TRBJ1-3; the D is unclear. The V gene's germline CDR1 is SEHNR and CDR2 FQNEAQ (reference sequence). This CDR3 has 16 amino acids. V was trimmed by 5 bases and J by 0 bases, leaving 14 bases between them. The CDR3 DNA reads as TGTGCCAGCAGCCCCCCATCCCGTTTCTCTGGAAACACCATATATTTT. Translation: CASSPPSRFSGNTIYF.

This chain connects TRBV5-1 to TRBJ2-2; D may be TRBD1 (5 bases). There are 15 residues in the CDR3. V lost 5 bases and J lost 5, with 16 bases in between. Germline CDR1 reads SGHRS; CDR2 reads YFSETQ. CDR3 loop: CASSSPPGNTGELFF. The CDR3 nucleotides are TGCGCCAGCAGTTCCCCCCCAGGGAATACCGGGGAGCTGTTTTTT.

The gene calls are TRBV7-8 and TRBJ2-2; D is possibly TRBD2 (6 bases). Looked up from germline, CDR1 is SGHVS and CDR2 is FQNEAQ. V lost 4 bases and J lost 6, with 6 bases in between. CDR3 length: 12 amino acids. The CDR3 DNA reads TGTGCCAGCAGCTGGAGGGCCGGGGAGCTGTTTTTT. This gives the protein CASSWRAGELFF.

The CDR3 spells CASSEDPILRAFF. The CDR3 DNA follows: TGTGCCAGCAGTGAAGACCCGATCCTTCGGGCTTTCTTT. The rearrangement uses TRBV6-1 and TRBJ1-1; D gene ambiguous. Germline CDR1 is MNHNS and CDR2 is SASEGT. The CDR3 sequence is 13 residues long. V lost 1 base, J lost 11 bases, and 14 bases lay in between.

This sequence joins TRBV28 and TRBJ2-5; 13 bases are a match to TRBD2. CDR1 is MDHEN, CDR2 SYDVKM, per germline. The CDR3 runs to 15 residues. The V and J ends lost 5 bases and 4 bases, in that order; junction bases with no gene match: 4. CDR3 in DNA: TGTGCCAGCAGTGAACTAGCGGGGGGGCGAGAGACCCAGTACTTC. This translates into CASSELAGGRETQYF.

This clone came up once. V and J are TRBV6-1 and TRBJ2-7, with TRBD2 matching over 7 bases. This CDR3 contains 16 residues. V shed 1 base, J shed 3 bases, and the junction held 9 bases outside the gene matches. Looked up from germline, CDR1 is MNHNS and CDR2 is SASEGT. The CDR3 is CASSEGSGGLIYEQYF. CDR3 sequence (DNA): TGTGCCAGCAGTGAAGGGTCGGGGGGACTTATCTACGAGCAGTACTTC.

In DNA, the CDR3 is TGTGCCAGCAGCTTAACTGGGACAGGGGGCATTGGCTACACCTTC. Translating gives CASSLTGTGGIGYTF. The J gene is TRBJ1-2, the V gene TRBV7-3; 12 nucleotides match TRBD1. The ends lost 0 bases at V and 7 bases at J; junction bases unmatched: 3. Looked up from germline, CDR1 is SGHTA and CDR2 is FQGTGA. The CDR3 is 15 residues long. Supplemented by reference TRBV7-3 and TRBJ1-2, the full variable domain reads GAGVSQTPSNKVTEKGKYVELRCDPISGHTALYWYRQSLGQGPEFLIYFQGTGAADDSGLPNDRFFAVRPEGSVSTLKIQRTERGDSAVYLCASSLTGTGGIGYTFGSGTRLTVV.

In its sample, this clone was seen a few times. The V and J genes are TRBV7-3 and TRBJ2-7; no definite D call. The CDR3 loop spans 13 amino acids. Between the trimmed V and J ends, which lost 3 bases and 5 bases, there was a span of 11 bases. Germline values: CDR1 SGHTA, CDR2 FQGTGA. CDR3 DNA sequence: TGTGCCAGCAGCTTCGAGCCCCGGCACGAGCAGTACTTC. Translation gives CASSFEPRHEQYF.

This chain joins TRBV30 and TRBJ1-3; D is unclear. Germline V gene sequence: CDR1 GTSNPN, CDR2 SVGIG (reference sequence). CDR3 length equals 16 residues. Trimming took 5 bases from V and 0 from J, leaving 17 bases between them. Here the CDR3 reads CAWGSRSRYSGNTIYF. In DNA form, the CDR3 reads TGTGCCTGGGGCTCCCGGAGCCGATACTCTGGAAACACCATATATTTT.

J is TRBJ1-4 and V is TRBV5-1; D is uncertain. CDR1 and CDR2 from the germline V gene are SGHRS and YFSETQ. The CDR3 loop spans 14 amino acids. The V end lost 1 base, the J end lost 0 bases, and 4 bases lay between the germline ends. Written as DNA, the CDR3 is TGCGCCAGCAGCTTGCAAGCAACTAATGAAAAACTGTTTTTT. Translating gives CASSLQATNEKLFF.

V is TRBV21-1 and J is TRBJ1-4. TRBV21-1 is flagged as a pseudogene. The CDR3 sequence is 16 residues long. CDR3: CASRNLTGVWGEKLFF. CDR3 nucleotide sequence: TGTGCCAGCAGAAACCTTACCGGGGTGTGGGGTGAAAAACTGTTTTTT.

The chain combines TRBV6-5 with TRBJ1-1, with D perhaps matching TRBD1 (6 bases). The V end was cut by 7 bases, the J end by 4 bases, with 19 bases between. CDR1 is MNHEY, CDR2 SVGAGI, per germline. This CDR3 spans 15 amino acids. In nucleotides, the CDR3 is TGTGCCAGCACTCACGGGGGGGCTGGTGGCACTGAAGCTTTCTTT. It codes for CASTHGGAGGTEAFF.